This TCR beta chain comes out of a study of human T cells and chemical hapten exposure. Specified time point: patch test 1, 2 weeks after DPC sensitization. Treatment: therapeutic diphenylcyclopropenone sensitization with weekly scalp DPC. This CDR3 region has 20 residues. V was trimmed by 0 bases and J by 3 bases, leaving 25 bases between them. Germline loops: CDR1 SGHRS, CDR2 YFSETQ. In TCRdb, the RACE reads were re-called with MiXCR into one record per CDR3 protein. The table has 65,000 to 85,000 distinct CDR3 sequences, around a tenth seen once. The specimen comprised whole blood, sampled in connection with sensitization to the hapten diphenylcyclopropenone (DPC). The chain is built from TRBV5-1 and TRBJ2-1; D might be TRBD1 or TRBD2, each matching 5 bases. The clonotype originates from a woman aged 50 to 65 with alopecia areata. Some clones in this sample may be carry-over from other donors' samples. DNA for the CDR3: TGCGCCAGCAGCTTGGGGGACCGCCTTACCTCGCTAGCCATCTACAATGAGCAGTTCTTC. Its protein is CASSLGDRLTSLAIYNEQFF.